This TCR beta chain was identified in a study of blood T cell repertoires in COVID-19. The overall study: The samples span acute and convalescent COVID-19 from the United States, Italy and Spain. Nucleic acid was either cDNA or gDNA, and it came from T cells, B-cell-depleted T cells, or PBMCs.

Original handling: Reference gene primer amplification gave nucleated cell count estimates. TCRdb's copy holds only in-frame clones and misses some; the assay was immunoSEQ multiplex PCR. The V and J calls and the clone size are those of that table, but D and trimming were determined from the DNA. Among about 120,000 clones listed, 88% were seen once. V gave up 4 bases and J gave up 1 base, with 20 bases separating them. Germline CDR1 is SQVTM and CDR2 is ANQGSEA. CDR3 size: 16 residues. This TCR derives from a human donor in a cohort sampled during active COVID-19. The sequenced sample was peripheral blood. The rearrangement uses TRBV29-1 and TRBJ2-7, with D perhaps TRBD2 (5 bases). CDR3: CSVVLEPGFRSYEQYF. CDR3 in DNA: TGCAGCGTTGTTCTCGAACCGGGGTTTAGGTCCTACGAGCAGTACTTC.